One and the same sample provided the 13 T cell receptor beta chains below, sequenced in a study of blood T cell repertoires in COVID-19. Assay: immunoSEQ multiplex PCR; the TCRdb copy retains only in-frame clones and omits some. Seen here are 83,000 or so clones, roughly three quarters observed once, and the top ten hold approximately 9.2%. The source material was peripheral blood. Receptor source: a woman of 80 years or more with acute or convalescent COVID-19.

V gene TRBV5-1 combines with J gene TRBJ2-1; D perhaps matches TRBD2 (6 bases). The germline V gene encodes CDR1 SGHRS and CDR2 YFSETQ. The length of the CDR3 is 15 residues. V lost 6 bases, J lost 7 bases, and 20 bases lay in between. The CDR3 reads CASNSGTSRLNEQFF. The CDR3 DNA follows: TGCGCCAGCAATTCCGGGACTTCGCGGTTGAATGAGCAGTTCTTC.

The DNA for the CDR3 is TGCGCCAGCCACAGAGGCGGGGCAACTAATGAAAAACTGTTTTTT. The encoded protein is CASHRGGATNEKLFF. The chain combines TRBV5-1 with TRBJ1-4; D call uncertain. This CDR3 comprises 15 residues. CDR1 SGHRS and CDR2 YFSETQ come from the germline V gene. V shed 7 bases and J shed 0 bases, with 13 bases lying between them.

The chain has TRBV7-8 and TRBJ2-3; maybe TRBD2 (5 bases). Trimming took 4 bases from V and 3 from J, leaving 11 bases between them. The length of the CDR3 is 14 residues. Germline lookup yields CDR1 SGHVS and CDR2 FQNEAQ. CDR3 in amino acids: CASSSLLGTDTQYF. CDR3 nucleotide sequence: TGTGCCAGCAGCTCATTACTAGGAACAGATACGCAGTATTTT.

On this clone itself: The same CDR3 can be traced to other DNA sequences in this sample. This chain connects TRBV28 to TRBJ2-6, with D perhaps TRBD1 (6 bases). V was cut by 5 bases and J by 0 bases, with 11 bases left in between. The CDR3 has 16 amino acids. Germline loops: CDR1 MDHEN, CDR2 SYDVKM. The CDR3 DNA is TGTGCCAGCAGTCTCGACAGGCACTCTGGGGCCAACGTCCTGACTTTC. Its translation: CASSLDRHSGANVLTF.

The V call is TRBV6-6, the J call TRBJ1-1, with 7 bases lining up with TRBD1. The V gene end was trimmed by 4 bases and the J gene end by 0 bases; junction bases not matched to a gene: 8. The CDR3 is 16 amino acids. Germline CDR1 and CDR2: MNHNY and SVGAGI (reference sequence). The CDR3 is CASSFPTGRMNTEAFF. As DNA, the CDR3 is TGTGCCAGCAGTTTCCCGACAGGGCGCATGAACACTGAAGCTTTCTTT.

The chain carries TRBV3-1 (or the pseudogene TRBV3-2) and TRBJ1-6; D remains ambiguous. The CDR3 totals 13 residues. Trimming cost V 5 bases and J 11 bases, with 13 bases left between them. Per germline, CDR1 LGHDT and CDR2 YNNKEL (reference sequence). CDR3: CASSLPAGAPLHF. CDR3 bases: TGTGCCAGCAGCTTACCCGCCGGGGCACCCCTCCACTTT.

This clone was counted once. This chain uses TRBV3-1 (or the pseudogene TRBV3-2) with TRBJ1-2; 11 nucleotides match TRBD1. The V gene end was trimmed by 5 bases and the J gene end by 8 bases; junction bases not matched to a gene: 10. Germline CDR1 is LGHDT and CDR2 is YNNKEL (reference sequence). CDR3 length equals 15 residues. CDR3 region: CASSGRDRGVGGYTF. CDR3 sequence (DNA): TGTGCCAGCAGCGGCCGGGACAGGGGGGTGGGAGGCTACACCTTC.

This chain links TRBV7-3 with TRBJ2-3; no clear D gene. The CDR3 loop spans 14 amino acids. Germline-derived CDR1 and CDR2 are SGHTA and FQGTGA. The V and J ends lost 2 bases and 0 bases respectively, with 6 bases between them. The CDR3 here is CASSLLVSTDTQYF. CDR3 nucleotide sequence: TGTGCCAGCAGCTTACTCGTAAGCACAGATACGCAGTATTTT.

This clone has a single count. This chain uses TRBV21-1 with TRBJ2-1; the DNA was not compared with TRBD1, the D call given in the table. TRBV21-1 is noted as a pseudogene. The CDR3 is made up of 19 amino acids. The chain's CDR3 is CASSKALLVQGTAWNEQFF. The DNA of the CDR3 is TGTGCCAGCAGCAAAGCGCTTTTGGTACAGGGGACTGCGTGGAATGAGCAGTTCTTC.

The chain carries TRBV18 and TRBJ1-1; 10 nucleotides align to TRBD1. The V gene end was trimmed by 1 base and the J gene end by 7 bases; junction bases not matched to a gene: 3. The CDR3 spans 14 residues. Germline CDR1 is KGHSH and CDR2 is LQKENI. The CDR3 sequence is CASSPQGQGGEAFF. Here the CDR3 DNA reads TGTGCCAGCTCACCACAAGGACAGGGGGGTGAAGCTTTCTTT.

The rearrangement uses TRBV27 and TRBJ2-1; unclear D gene. This CDR3 has 12 amino acids. Germline loops: CDR1 MNHEY, CDR2 SMNVEV (reference sequence). Trimming took 7 bases from V and 7 from J, leaving 11 bases between them. CDR3 in DNA: TGTGCCAGCACCTCTCGGGTGAATGAGCAGTTCTTC. It is translated as CASTSRVNEQFF.

The CDR3 reads CATSDSKSGANNEQFF. CDR3 coding DNA: TGTGCCACCAGTGATTCAAAAAGCGGGGCTAACAATGAGCAGTTCTTC. The gene calls are TRBV24-1 and TRBJ2-1; TRBD2 matches 7 bases. V was pared by 2 bases and J by 5 bases, with 8 bases of the junction left unmatched. CDR3 length equals 16 residues. The germline V gene encodes CDR1 KGHDR and CDR2 SFDVKD.

The V call is TRBV7-6, the J call TRBJ2-7; weak D call: TRBD1 (5 bases). This CDR3 has 13 residues. Germline assignment: CDR1 SGHVS and CDR2 FNYEAQ. V dropped 2 bases and J dropped 2 bases, with 7 bases sitting between them. Here the CDR3 reads CASSLQGTYEQYF. The CDR3 DNA is TGTGCCAGCAGCTTACAGGGTACCTACGAGCAGTACTTC.